This T cell receptor beta chain stems from a study of CD8 T cells in Susac syndrome. An amount of RNA that ranged from 0.5 to 1 ug was reverse transcribed with random hexamers. TCRdb re-derived calls from the immunoSEQ multiplex PCR reads in MiXCR, one entry per CDR3 protein. The data show some 180,000 distinct CDR3 sequences, about 95% seen once. This CDR3 is 14 amino acids long. Germline V gene data show CDR1 as SNHLY and CDR2 as FYNNEI. J lost 0 bases, V lost 10 bases, and 7 bases had no gene match. The sequence derives from a human donor with Susac syndrome. The V and J genes are TRBV2 and TRBJ2-3; TRBD2 matches at 7 bases. Material: CD4+ T cells from PBMCs. This CDR3 reads CAIRAGSSTDTQYF. The CDR3 nucleotides read TGTGCCATACGAGCGGGGTCTAGCACAGATACGCAGTATTTT.